This entry lists 29 T cell receptor beta chains sequenced from one sample in a study of cytomegalovirus exposure and HLA in healthy donors. PCR involved 60 Vbeta and 13 Jbeta primers. Profiling relied on immunoSEQ multiplex PCR, and the TCRdb table lists in-frame clones only, not all of them. The sample holds under 250,000 clones, roughly 79% seen once. Material: PBMCs. The source of these receptors is a young man in good health and CMV-seronegative.

The V and J genes are TRBV27 and TRBJ2-5; unclear D gene. Judging by the DNA end, TRBJ2-7 fits better; the J call may be wrong. Germline V CDR1 and CDR2: MNHEY, SMNVEV (reference sequence). There are 14 residues in the CDR3. The CDR3 DNA is TGTGCCAGCAGTTTGTGGGCACAGCCCTACGAGCAGTACTTC. Translation: CASSLWAQPYEQYF.

The genes are TRBV9 and TRBJ2-7; 8 nucleotides match TRBD1. Trimming cost V 5 bases and J 3 bases; bases outside gene matches: 4. The CDR3 contains 13 residues. Germline CDR1 reads SGDLS; CDR2 reads YYNGEE. The CDR3 is CASSLGQGYEQYF. As DNA, the CDR3 is TGTGCCAGCAGTTTAGGACAGGGCTACGAGCAGTACTTC.

V gene TRBV28 combines with J gene TRBJ2-7, with TRBD1 as a possible D gene (5 bases). V was cut by 5 bases and J by 2 bases, with 16 bases left in between. Per germline, CDR1 MDHEN and CDR2 SYDVKM. CDR3 size: 15 residues. This chain's CDR3 is CASSQGAGSTYEQYF. In DNA, the CDR3 is TGTGCCAGCAGTCAAGGGGCAGGCTCGACCTACGAGCAGTACTTC.

In nucleotides, the CDR3 is TGCAGCGTTGGGTGGGGAGCTGAAGCTTTCTTT. Its translation: CSVGWGAEAFF. V gene TRBV29-1 combines with J gene TRBJ1-1; D gene ambiguous. V lost 4 bases, J lost 6 bases, and 9 bases lay in between. The germline V gene encodes CDR1 SQVTM and CDR2 ANQGSEA. The length of the CDR3 is 11 residues. Together with reference TRBV29-1 and TRBJ1-1, the CDR3 gives the full variable domain: SAVISQKPSRDICQRGTSLTIQCQVDSQVTMMFWYRQQPGQSLTLIATANQGSEATYESGFVIDKFPISRPNLTFSTLTVSNMSPEDSSIYLCSVGWGAEAFFGQGTRLTVV.

This chain connects TRBV5-1 to TRBJ2-5; a weak D match, TRBD1 (6 bases). There are 14 residues in the CDR3. CDR1 is SGHRS and CDR2 is YFSETQ in the germline V gene. Trimming shortened V by 7 bases and J by 0 bases, and 13 bases separated the two germline ends. The CDR3: CASARNRDQETQYF. CDR3 bases: TGCGCCAGCGCGAGGAACAGGGACCAAGAGACCCAGTACTTC.

The CDR3 DNA sequence: TGCGCCAGCGCTGCCTGGGACAGGGCCTACGAGCAGTACTTC. Its protein product is CASAAWDRAYEQYF. The genes are TRBV4-1 and TRBJ2-7, with 9 bases that match TRBD1. The CDR3 runs to 14 residues. V shed 8 bases, J shed 2 bases, and the junction held 7 bases outside the gene matches. The V gene's germline CDR1 is MGHRA and CDR2 YSYEKL.

The table lists this clone with a few counts. The chain recombines TRBV5-4 with TRBJ2-1, with 12 nucleotides matching TRBD2. V was clipped by 3 bases and J by 5 bases; unmatched bases: 3. Per germline, CDR1 SGHNT and CDR2 YYREEE (reference sequence). There are 15 residues in the CDR3. The CDR3 spells CASSYRLAGDNEQFF. In DNA form, the CDR3 reads TGTGCCAGCAGCTACCGACTAGCGGGAGACAATGAGCAGTTCTTC. The variable domain in full, with the rest retrieved from reference TRBV5-4 and TRBJ2-1, is ETGVTQSPTHLIKTRGQQVTLRCSSQSGHNTVSWYQQALGQGPQFIFQYYREEENGRGNFPPRFSGLQFPNYSSELNVNALELDDSALYLCASSYRLAGDNEQFFGPGTRLTVL.

This clone showed up just once. The chain carries TRBV5-6 and TRBJ2-5; D is perhaps TRBD2 (6 bases). Germline CDR1 reads SGHDT; CDR2 reads YYEEEE. The V end was cut by 3 bases, the J end by 0 bases, with 12 bases between. The length of the CDR3 is 15 residues. The CDR3 region is CASSSGRGYQETQYF. CDR3 nucleotide sequence: TGTGCCAGCAGCTCAGGTCGGGGGTACCAAGAGACCCAGTACTTC. Drawing the rest from reference TRBV5-6 and TRBJ2-5, the complete variable domain is DAGVTQSPTHLIKTRGQQVTLRCSPKSGHDTVSWYQQALGQGPQFIFQYYEEEERQRGNFPDRFSGHQFPNYSSELNVNALLLGDSALYLCASSSGRGYQETQYFGPGTRLLVL.

The chain couples TRBV30 to TRBJ2-7; TRBD2 matches 8 bases. Germline trimming cut 5 bases from V and 7 bases from J; bases unmatched to any gene: 13. This CDR3 contains 14 residues. Germline V CDR1 and CDR2: GTSNPN, SVGIG (reference sequence). CDR3 protein: CAWARGTGGREQYF. The DNA of the CDR3 is TGTGCCTGGGCCCGGGGCACGGGAGGGAGGGAGCAGTACTTC.

The gene calls are TRBV5-1 and TRBJ1-2; 11 bases are shared with TRBD1. Germline V gene lookup returns CDR1 SGHRS and CDR2 YFSETQ. V was pared by 0 bases and J by 3 bases, with 4 bases of the junction left unmatched. There are 16 residues in the CDR3. CDR3 sequence reads: CASSLGPGQGDYGYTF. DNA of the CDR3: TGCGCCAGCAGCTTGGGCCCGGGACAGGGGGACTATGGCTACACCTTC. Looking up the rest from reference TRBV5-1 and TRBJ1-2 gives the full variable domain: KAGVTQTPRYLIKTRGQQVTLSCSPISGHRSVSWYQQTPGQGLQFLFEYFSETQRNKGNFPGRFSGRQFSNSRSEMNVSTLELGDSALYLCASSLGPGQGDYGYTFGSGTRLTVV.

The chain couples TRBV19 to TRBJ1-1, with TRBD1 as a possible D gene (6 bases). V was clipped by 6 bases and J by 11 bases, with 13 bases between them. This CDR3 spans 11 amino acids. Germline CDR1 and CDR2: LNHDA and SQIVND (reference sequence). CDR3 bases: TGTGCCAGTAGGGCCGGGACATTGGCTTTCTTT. Translating it yields CASRAGTLAFF.

This sequence joins TRBV19 and TRBJ2-5; maybe TRBD2 (5 bases). V was shortened by 1 base and J by 3 bases, with 6 bases between the two germline ends. This CDR3 has 13 residues. Germline CDR1 LNHDA, CDR2 SQIVND (reference sequence). CDR3 coding DNA: TGTGCCAGTAGTATAGTCGGGGAAGAGACCCAGTACTTC. Its translation: CASSIVGEETQYF.

V usage is TRBV2 and J usage is TRBJ2-2; D is possibly TRBD1 (6 bases). The CDR3 runs 13 residues. Trimming pared 6 bases from V and 5 bases from J, leaving 10 bases between. Germline CDR1 and CDR2: SNHLY and FYNNEI. In nucleotides, the CDR3 is TGTGCCAGCAGGAGGGGGTTAACCGGGGAGCTGTTTTTT. Protein product: CASRRGLTGELFF.

V gene TRBV10-3 combines with J gene TRBJ1-1; D unresolved. Germline CDR1 ENHRY, CDR2 SYGVKD. CDR3 length: 12 residues. V was cut by 4 bases and J by 1 base, with 4 bases left in between. CDR3 in DNA: TGTGCCATCAGTGTAGAGAACACTGAAGCTTTCTTT. Translation gives CAISVENTEAFF.

The chain is built from TRBV6-5 and TRBJ2-7; D is possibly TRBD1 (6 bases). Germline-derived CDR1 and CDR2 are MNHEY and SVGAGI. This CDR3 region has 15 residues. V shed 6 bases and J shed 0 bases, with 15 bases lying between them. CDR3 sequence reads: CASSLDRTSSYEQYF. CDR3 nucleotide sequence: TGTGCCAGCAGCCTCGACAGGACCAGCTCCTACGAGCAGTACTTC.

This chain uses TRBV5-1 with TRBJ2-3; TRBD2 might be the D (6 bases). Germline V gene data show CDR1 as SGHRS and CDR2 as YFSETQ. The CDR3 runs 15 residues. Trimming removed 2 bases from V and 2 bases from J, with 12 bases in between. This chain's CDR3 is CASSFSGKYTDTQYF. The CDR3 coding sequence is TGCGCCAGCAGCTTTAGCGGAAAATACACAGATACGCAGTATTTT.

The gene calls are TRBV19 and TRBJ1-5; D perhaps matches TRBD1 (6 bases). V was shortened by 0 bases and J by 0 bases, with 12 bases between the two germline ends. Per germline, CDR1 LNHDA and CDR2 SQIVND (reference sequence). This CDR3 comprises 17 residues. CDR3 residues: CASSIDSRGYSNQPQHF. The CDR3 DNA is TGTGCCAGTAGTATAGATAGCAGGGGTTATAGCAATCAGCCCCAGCATTTT.

The chain carries TRBV6-1 and TRBJ2-7; D is undetermined. V was trimmed by 7 bases and J by 1 base, leaving 11 bases between them. Germline values: CDR1 MNHNS, CDR2 SASEGT. This CDR3 comprises 13 residues. In DNA, the CDR3 is TGTGCCAGCACCTTCGAGTTTTCCTACGAGCAGTACTTC. It specifies CASTFEFSYEQYF.

V is TRBV7-2 and J is TRBJ2-7, with D maybe TRBD2 (6 bases). Trimming took 4 bases from V and 0 from J, leaving 13 bases between them. The CDR3 has 15 amino acids. Germline V gene lookup returns CDR1 SGHTA and CDR2 FQGNSA. CDR3 nucleotides: TGTGCCAGCAGCTCCGGGACTCGGATCTCCTACGAGCAGTACTTC. Its protein product is CASSSGTRISYEQYF.

This clone was seen more than once but under ten times. V is TRBV9 and J is TRBJ1-2; unclear D gene. Trimming took off 1 base at V and 7 bases at J, with 11 bases between the two ends. Germline values: CDR1 SGDLS, CDR2 YYNGEE. The CDR3 sequence is 13 residues long. CDR3 in amino acids: CASSVTGEGGYTF. CDR3 nucleotides: TGTGCCAGCAGCGTAACCGGGGAAGGTGGCTACACCTTC. The full variable domain, rest sourced from reference TRBV9 and TRBJ1-2, is DSGVTQTPKHLITATGQRVTLRCSPRSGDLSVYWYQQSLDQGLQFLIQYYNGEERAKGNILERFSAQQFPDLHSELNLSSLELGDSALYFCASSVTGEGGYTFGSGTRLTVV.

The V and J genes are TRBV7-8 and TRBJ1-6, with a possible D match to TRBD1 (6 bases). Germline V gene data show CDR1 as SGHVS and CDR2 as FQNEAQ. V was cut by 8 bases and J by 9 bases, with 23 bases left in between. The CDR3 is 16 residues long. This chain's CDR3 is CASLSLSRGAGSPLHF. CDR3 nucleotides: TGTGCCAGCCTTTCCCTAAGTCGGGGGGCGGGTTCACCCCTCCACTTT.

This rearrangement joins TRBV29-1 to TRBJ1-2; possibly TRBD1 for D (6 bases). V gave up 6 bases and J gave up 5 bases, with 10 bases separating them. Germline CDR1 and CDR2: SQVTM and ANQGSEA. The CDR3 contains 11 residues. The CDR3 coding sequence is TGCAGCGTCGGGGACATTTATGGCTACACCTTC. Its translation: CSVGDIYGYTF.

This clone has more than one count but fewer than ten. This sequence joins TRBV2 and TRBJ1-5; D may be TRBD1 (5 bases). Germline V gene data show CDR1 as SNHLY and CDR2 as FYNNEI. CDR3 length: 15 residues. Trimming left V 4 bases short and J 0 bases short, with 10 bases between. The CDR3 region has the DNA TGTGCCAGCAGTGGACAGACCTATAGCAATCAGCCCCAGCATTTT. Protein product: CASSGQTYSNQPQHF.

CDR3 amino acids: CASTSRQRETYTQYF. In DNA form, the CDR3 reads TGTGCCAGCACCTCACGGCAGCGGGAGACCTATACGCAGTATTTT. This chain uses TRBV7-2 with TRBJ2-3, with 8 bases that match TRBD2. With V trimmed by 7 bases and J by 7 bases, 13 bases remained unmatched. This CDR3 region has 15 residues. CDR1 and CDR2 from the germline V gene are SGHTA and FQGNSA.

The rearrangement joins TRBV28 to TRBJ2-5, with 9 bases aligning to TRBD2. Germline V gene sequence: CDR1 MDHEN, CDR2 SYDVKM. The CDR3 is 14 residues long. V was pared by 3 bases and J by 2 bases, with 1 base of the junction left unmatched. The CDR3 nucleotides are TGTGCCAGCAGTTTGCTAGCGGGACAAGAGACCCAGTACTTC. Translation gives CASSLLAGQETQYF.

The J gene is TRBJ2-2, the V gene TRBV18; possibly TRBD1 for D (6 bases). V was cut by 2 bases and J by 6 bases, with 10 bases left in between. From germline, CDR1 is KGHSH and CDR2 LQKENI. The CDR3 is made up of 14 amino acids. CDR3 sequence reads: CASSPTTGSGELFF. CDR3 sequence (DNA): TGTGCCAGCTCACCAACGACAGGATCCGGGGAGCTGTTTTTT.

The rearrangement links TRBV25-1 to TRBJ2-1; 13 nucleotides align to TRBD2. The V gene's germline CDR1 is MGHDK and CDR2 SYGVNS. The CDR3 has 15 residues. The J segment lost 4 bases and the V segment lost 7 bases, leaving 4 bases of the junction unmatched. The CDR3 protein is CASNPGLAGYNEQFF. CDR3 in DNA: TGTGCCAGCAACCCGGGACTAGCGGGATACAATGAGCAGTTCTTC.

J is TRBJ2-1 and V is TRBV7-9; TRBD1 might be the D (5 bases). This CDR3 spans 13 amino acids. The germline V and J ends were trimmed by 10 bases and 0 bases, with 10 bases remaining between them. Looked up from germline, CDR1 is SEHNR and CDR2 is FQNEAQ (reference sequence). In nucleotides, the CDR3 is TGTGCCATGACAGTCCTCTCCTACAATGAGCAGTTCTTC. Its translation is CAMTVLSYNEQFF.

The sample holds a few counts of this clone. The V gene is TRBV7-9, the J gene TRBJ2-2; 8 bases line up with TRBD2. Germline V gene data show CDR1 as SEHNR and CDR2 as FQNEAQ (reference sequence). This CDR3 region has 15 residues. Losses at the gene ends were 8 bases for V and 6 bases for J; bases not matched to a gene: 11. Here the CDR3 reads CASDREREFAGELFF. CDR3 coding DNA: TGTGCCAGCGATCGGGAGCGGGAGTTCGCCGGGGAGCTGTTTTTT.